This T cell receptor beta chain was recovered during a study of T cell repertoires in cytomegalovirus infection. Notes on this clonotype: What it binds is not known.

Germline lookup yields CDR1 SGHNT and CDR2 YYREEE (reference sequence). V shed 2 bases, J shed 5 bases, and the junction held 2 bases outside the gene matches. The CDR3 length is 14 residues. TCRdb passed the reads through MiXCR, listing each CDR3 protein once. Found here are a few hundred thousand distinct CDR3 sequences, just under 40% of them singletons; the top ten hold 48%. The sequencing used cultured PBMCs, collected from culture after CMV antigen stimulation. The clonotype originates from a human donor in good health (CMV status not recorded). Some clones in this sample may be carry-over from other donors' samples. This sequence joins TRBV5-4 and TRBJ2-3; 10 bases fit TRBD2. CDR3 sequence: CASSLAGGLDTQYF. The CDR3 DNA reads TGTGCCAGCAGCTTAGCGGGAGGGCTAGATACGCAGTATTTT.